This TCR beta chain was observed in a study of cytomegalovirus exposure and HLA in healthy donors. This clone was recorded a few times. What it recognizes is unknown. Study-level points and caveats: In vitro data verified a few CMV-associated chains as specific for CMV antigens. Investigators reported approximately 150 TCR beta chains as tied to cytomegalovirus.

Clones were read by immunoSEQ multiplex PCR, and TCRdb kept only the in-frame ones, dropping some. The data contain over 120,000 clones, roughly 86% of them singletons. There are 14 residues in the CDR3. V lost 3 bases, J lost 7 bases, and 3 bases stayed unmatched. Germline V gene lookup returns CDR1 MNHNS and CDR2 SASEGT. The genes are TRBV6-1 and TRBJ1-6, with 7 bases lining up with TRBD1. This receptor was obtained from a man aged 18 to 29 in good health and CMV-seropositive. Sequenced sample: PBMCs. Here the CDR3 DNA reads TGTGCCAGCAGTGAGGGACAGCAAAATTCACCCCTCCACTTT. This gives the protein CASSEGQQNSPLHF.